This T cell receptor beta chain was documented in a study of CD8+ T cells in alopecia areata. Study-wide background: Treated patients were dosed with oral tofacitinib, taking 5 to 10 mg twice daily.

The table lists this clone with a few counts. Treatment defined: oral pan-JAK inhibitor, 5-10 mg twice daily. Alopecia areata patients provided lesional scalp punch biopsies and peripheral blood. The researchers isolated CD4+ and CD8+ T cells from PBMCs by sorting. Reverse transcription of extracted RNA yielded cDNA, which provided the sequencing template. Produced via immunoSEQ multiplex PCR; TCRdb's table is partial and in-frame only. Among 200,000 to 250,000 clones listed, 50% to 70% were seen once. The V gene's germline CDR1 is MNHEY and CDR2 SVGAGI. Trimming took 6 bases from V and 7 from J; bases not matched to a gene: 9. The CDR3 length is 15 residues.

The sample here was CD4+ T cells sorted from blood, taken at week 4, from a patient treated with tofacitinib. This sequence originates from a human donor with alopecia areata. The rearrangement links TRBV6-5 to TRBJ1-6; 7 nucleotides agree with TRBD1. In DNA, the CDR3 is TGTGCCAGCAGAGGAGGGGGCGGAAAGAATTCACCCCTCCACTTT. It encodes CASRGGGGKNSPLHF.